Following are 14 T cell receptor beta chains from one sample sequenced in a study of shared clonotypes between healthy human individuals. The assay was immunoSEQ multiplex PCR, and TCRdb's table has in-frame clones only and misses some. The table shows about 2.3 million clones, with 85% to 95% occurring only once. Sequencing used naive CD4+ T cells from PBMCs. Subset indicated: CD45RA+ positively selected. Receptor source: a man between 18 and 29 years old in good health. Some clones in this sample may be carry-over from other donors' samples.

The chain couples TRBV2 to TRBJ2-7, with D perhaps TRBD1 (5 bases). This CDR3 has 14 amino acids. The V and J ends lost 5 bases and 3 bases respectively, with 14 bases between them. Germline V gives CDR1 SNHLY, CDR2 FYNNEI. In DNA, the CDR3 is TGTGCCAGCAGTTTCCAGGGTAGGCTCTACGAGCAGTACTTC. Translating gives CASSFQGRLYEQYF.

Worth noting for this clone: Other DNA variants within this sample encode the same CDR3. The chain carries TRBV28 and TRBJ1-2; TRBD1 matches 7 bases. Germline loops: CDR1 MDHEN, CDR2 SYDVKM. Losses at the gene ends were 3 bases for V and 0 bases for J; bases not matched to a gene: 1. The CDR3 has 14 amino acids. This CDR3 reads CASSFGTANYGYTF. The DNA of the CDR3 is TGTGCCAGCAGTTTCGGGACAGCTAACTATGGCTACACCTTC.

The chain is built from TRBV9 and TRBJ2-2; D is perhaps TRBD1 or TRBD2 (5 bases each). The CDR3 spans 16 residues. Per the germline V gene, CDR1 is SGDLS and CDR2 is YYNGEE. V lost 3 bases and J 1 base, leaving 13 bases between the germline ends. CDR3 nucleotide sequence: TGTGCCAGCAGCGCGTCAGGGACGTGGAACACCGGGGAGCTGTTTTTT. Protein: CASSASGTWNTGELFF. Based on the CDR3 plus reference TRBV9 and TRBJ2-2, the full variable domain is DSGVTQTPKHLITATGQRVTLRCSPRSGDLSVYWYQQSLDQGLQFLIQYYNGEERAKGNILERFSAQQFPDLHSELNLSSLELGDSALYFCASSASGTWNTGELFFGEGSRLTVL.

The rearrangement joins TRBV28 to TRBJ1-6; D gene unclear. Germline-derived CDR1 and CDR2 are MDHEN and SYDVKM. There are 13 residues in the CDR3. V dropped 5 bases and J dropped 7 bases, with 9 bases sitting between them. CDR3 DNA: TGTGCCAGCAGTCTCGGGATGAATTCACCCCTCCACTTT. This translates into CASSLGMNSPLHF.

Worth noting for this clone: The sample has other DNA sequences that encode this CDR3 too. This chain joins TRBV7-9 and TRBJ1-1; D gene ambiguous. CDR3 length: 11 residues. Trimming stripped 5 bases from V and 4 bases from J, with 5 bases between. Germline values: CDR1 SEHNR, CDR2 FQNEAQ (reference sequence). The CDR3: CASSLITEAFF. DNA of the CDR3: TGTGCCAGCAGCCTAATCACTGAAGCTTTCTTT.

The chain carries TRBV5-1 and TRBJ2-7; TRBD1 matches at 8 bases. Losses at the gene ends were 4 bases for V and 5 bases for J; bases not matched to a gene: 8. The CDR3 totals 14 residues. Per the germline V gene, CDR1 is SGHRS and CDR2 is YFSETQ. DNA for the CDR3: TGCGCCAGCAGCCGGGACAGGCTAGTCGACGAGCAGTACTTC. This encodes CASSRDRLVDEQYF.

This chain uses TRBV5-4 with TRBJ2-1; D ambiguous. The ends were cut back, 4 bases at V and 2 bases at J, with 7 bases in the middle. The CDR3 has 13 residues. CDR1 SGHNT and CDR2 YYREEE come from the germline V gene (reference sequence). The CDR3 spells CASSRATYNEQFF. CDR3 nucleotide sequence: TGTGCCAGCAGCCGGGCCACCTACAATGAGCAGTTCTTC.

J is TRBJ1-3 and V is TRBV11-2; D unclear. The germline V and J ends were trimmed by 6 bases and 10 bases, with 13 bases remaining between them. CDR1 and CDR2 from the germline V gene are SGHAT and FQNNGV. The CDR3 sequence is 12 residues long. CDR3 amino acids: CASSPGRLTIYF. CDR3 DNA sequence: TGTGCCAGCAGTCCCGGACGTCTAACCATATATTTT.

This sequence joins TRBV5-1 and TRBJ1-3, with D tentatively TRBD1 (5 bases). Per germline, CDR1 SGHRS and CDR2 YFSETQ. V dropped 1 base and J dropped 2 bases, with 10 bases sitting between them. This CDR3 comprises 15 residues. The CDR3, as DNA: TGCGCCAGCAGCTTGTTGGCAGGGACTGGAAACACCATATATTTT. It specifies CASSLLAGTGNTIYF.

This rearrangement joins TRBV28 to TRBJ2-1; unclear D gene. Trimming shortened V by 6 bases and J by 11 bases, and 14 bases separated the two germline ends. The germline CDR1 and CDR2 sequences are MDHEN and SYDVKM. This CDR3 is built from 12 residues. The chain's CDR3 is CASSAPGLKQFF. The CDR3 nucleotides are TGTGCCAGCAGCGCTCCCGGATTGAAGCAGTTCTTC.

V gene TRBV5-6 combines with J gene TRBJ2-2; the match to TRBD1 covers 8 bases. There are 18 residues in the CDR3. Germline-derived CDR1 and CDR2 are SGHDT and YYEEEE. V was clipped by 6 bases and J by 1 base; unmatched bases: 14. In nucleotides, the CDR3 is TGTGCCAGCACTCCTAATTTGGGGACAGGCCGGAACACCGGGGAGCTGTTTTTT. It translates to CASTPNLGTGRNTGELFF.

The chain uses TRBV5-1 and TRBJ2-5, with no clear D. Trimming took off 1 base at V and 1 base at J, with 11 bases between the two ends. CDR3 length: 15 residues. The germline CDR1 and CDR2 sequences are SGHRS and YFSETQ. The CDR3 region is CASSLTVILQETQYF. DNA of the CDR3: TGCGCCAGCAGCTTGACAGTTATTCTCCAAGAGACCCAGTACTTC.

The gene calls are TRBV29-1 and TRBJ2-7; 7 bases fit TRBD2. V lost 7 bases to trimming and J lost 2 bases; unmatched junction nucleotides: 5. Germline V gene data show CDR1 as SQVTM and CDR2 as ANQGSEA. The CDR3 extends over 12 amino acids. CDR3 DNA sequence: TGCAGCGCTCAGACTAGCCCCTACGAGCAGTACTTC. It is translated as CSAQTSPYEQYF.

In this sample, this clone turned up once. The V and J genes are TRBV18 and TRBJ2-1, with 8 bases matching TRBD1. J gave up 0 bases and V 4 bases, and 5 bases lay outside the gene matches. The CDR3 runs 16 residues. Germline V CDR1 and CDR2: KGHSH, LQKENI. The CDR3 coding sequence is TGTGCCAGCTCACAACAGGGGGAGATCTCCTACAATGAGCAGTTCTTC. This translates into CASSQQGEISYNEQFF.